Listed below are T cell receptor beta chains from one sample, sequenced in a study of siplizumab effects on memory and regulatory T cells. Using immunoSEQ multiplex PCR, the repertoire was profiled, and TCRdb retains in-frame clones only, with some absent. The sample has tens of thousands of clones; about 90% are singletons. The sample consisted of CD8+ T cells sorted from blood. These receptors came from a human donor in good health. Both conserved end residues are part of each CDR3. A D gene is named only where the DNA matches it firmly. Not every row has a clone size; where given, it reads once, few, many or a size class.

V	J	D	size	DNA	CDR3
TRBV4-1	TRBJ2-7	.	once	TGCGCCAGCAGCCCGCAAACAGGATACGAGCAGTACTTC	CASSPQTGYEQYF
TRBV5-5	TRBJ2-7	TRBD1	.	TGTGCCAGCAGCTCCGCCGGGACAGGGGGTTACGAGCAGTACTTC	CASSSAGTGGYEQYF
TRBV9	TRBJ2-7	.	.	TGTGCCAGCAGCTCCCGACAGGGAGGCTCCTACGAGCAGTACTTC	CASSSRQGGSYEQYF
TRBV10-1	TRBJ1-6	.	.	TGCGCCAGCAGTGCAGTCAAAGGAGTTAGTAATTCACCCCTCCACTTT	CASSAVKGVSNSPLHF
TRBV5-5	TRBJ2-7	TRBD2	.	TGTGCCAGCAGCTTCGCTAGCGGGGGCTACGAGCAGTACTTC	CASSFASGGYEQYF
TRBV7-2	TRBJ2-3	TRBD2	.	TGTGCCAGCAGATCGGGACTAGCGGGGGGGTCTACTAGCACAGATACGCAGTATTTT	CASRSGLAGGSTSTDTQYF
TRBV7-9	TRBJ2-7	.	.	TGTGCCAGCAGCGATTACAGGGTGGGCGAGCAGTACTTC	CASSDYRVGEQYF
TRBV5-1	TRBJ2-7	TRBD1	.	TGCGCCAGCAGTCTGGGACAGGGCGAACACGAGCAGTACTTC	CASSLGQGEHEQYF
TRBV7-9	TRBJ1-3	TRBD1	.	TGTGCCAGCAGCTTATCCACACAGGGGGCCTATGGAAACACCATATATTTT	CASSLSTQGAYGNTIYF
TRBV5-8	TRBJ2-7	TRBD1	.	TGTGCCAGCAGCGATGGACAGGACACCTACGAGCAGTACTTC	CASSDGQDTYEQYF
TRBV9	TRBJ2-1	TRBD2	.	TGTGCCAGCAGCGATGGGTCGGGAGGGTACAATGAGCAGTTCTTC	CASSDGSGGYNEQFF
TRBV11-2	TRBJ2-5	TRBD2	.	TGTGCCAGCAGAGGACTAGCGGGGGGTCTTCAAGAGACCCAGTACTTC	CASRGLAGGLQETQYF
TRBV6-5	TRBJ2-7	.	once	TGTGCCAGCAGTTACTCAATTGGGGGCTACGAGCAGTACTTC	CASSYSIGGYEQYF
TRBV19	TRBJ1-1	.	.	TGTGCCAGTAGTATAGGAGGCAGGAACACTGAAGCTTTCTTT	CASSIGGRNTEAFF
TRBV14	TRBJ1-4	.	.	TGTGCCAGCAGCCAAGCGACGGAATATGCAACTAATGAAAAACTGTTTTTT	CASSQATEYATNEKLFF
TRBV25-1	TRBJ2-7	TRBD1	.	TGTGCCAGCAGTGAATATATCGACAGGGGAGGCGAGCAGTACTTC	CASSEYIDRGGEQYF
TRBV7-9	TRBJ2-7	.	.	TGTGCCAGCGCTTACCCCGGGGAGGCCCAGGGGTTCGAGCAGTACTTC	CASAYPGEAQGFEQYF
TRBV27	TRBJ1-5	.	.	TGTGCCAGCAGTTTACTGGTCGGGGATCAGCCCCAGCATTTT	CASSLLVGDQPQHF
TRBV7-8	TRBJ2-7	TRBD1	once	TGTGCCAGCAGCTTAGTTTGGGACAGGGGGCTAAGCTCCTACGAGCAGTACTTC	CASSLVWDRGLSSYEQYF
TRBV27	TRBJ2-3	.	.	TGTGCCAGCAGTGAGTTAGCCTTATCCACAGATACGCAGTATTTT	CASSELALSTDTQYF
TRBV4-1	TRBJ2-5	TRBD2	.	TGCGCCAGCAGCCAAGAGGGCTTGGGACTAGCGGGGGGCCAAGAGACCCAGTACTTC	CASSQEGLGLAGGQETQYF
TRBV5-1	TRBJ2-1	.	.	TGCGCCAGCGGGCCCAAGGGGGCGGGATACAATGAGCAGTTCTTC	CASGPKGAGYNEQFF
TRBV5-5	TRBJ2-7	.	.	TGTGCCAGCAGCTTCAGCTACTCTTTTTCCTACGAGCAGTACTTC	CASSFSYSFSYEQYF
TRBV19	TRBJ1-4	.	.	TGTGCCAGTACCAAAAAGGTAGGGGATGAAAAACTGTTTTTT	CASTKKVGDEKLFF
TRBV5-1	TRBJ2-1	TRBD1	.	TGCGCCAGCAGCTCAGCGGGACAGGGGTGGATTCAAAGCTCCTACAATGAGCAGTTCTTC	CASSSAGQGWIQSSYNEQFF
TRBV19	TRBJ1-2	.	.	TGTGCCAGTAGTAACCGGGACTTCCCCGTAGACACCTTC	CASSNRDFPVDTF
TRBV11-3	TRBJ2-7	TRBD1	.	TGTGCCAGCAGCTTAGGGACAGGCGGTCTGCAGTACTTC	CASSLGTGGLQYF
TRBV19	TRBJ2-6	.	.	TGTGCCAGTAATACTGGGGCCAACGTCCTGACTTTC	CASNTGANVLTF